This entry lists 5 T cell receptor beta chains sequenced from one sample in a study of CD8+ T cells in alopecia areata. It was cDNA, reverse transcribed from extracted RNA, that served as the sequencing template. Sequencing was performed with immunoSEQ multiplex PCR; in TCRdb, only in-frame clones are kept and a portion is missing. This sample has 200,000 to 250,000 clones, with more than 45% found just once. This sample's treatment: oral pan-JAK inhibitor, 5-10 mg twice daily. Specimen: CD4+ T cells sorted from blood, collected at week 4, from a patient treated with tofacitinib. The source of these receptors is a human donor with alopecia areata.

The CDR3 DNA reads as TGTGCCAGCAGCTTAGATAGTGGACAGGGGAACCCAGATACGCAGTATTTT. It is translated as CASSLDSGQGNPDTQYF. The chain employs TRBV7-9 and TRBJ2-3; 9 bases line up with TRBD1. Germline CDR1 is SEHNR and CDR2 is FQNEAQ (reference sequence). V shed 1 base and J 4 bases; nucleotides not matched to a gene: 9. The length of the CDR3 is 17 residues.

The rearrangement links TRBV7-2 to TRBJ1-5; D ambiguous. This CDR3 has 14 residues. V lost 5 bases to trimming and J lost 1 base, with 9 bases between them. Germline V CDR1 and CDR2: SGHTA, FQGNSA. CDR3 bases: TGTGCCAGCAGCAGCCGGACGAGCAATCAGCCCCAGCATTTT. Its protein product is CASSSRTSNQPQHF.

The chain has TRBV28 and TRBJ1-2; 8 nucleotides line up with TRBD1. CDR1 MDHEN and CDR2 SYDVKM come from the germline V gene. V was clipped by 3 bases and J by 13 bases; unmatched bases: 10. CDR3 length: 13 residues. The CDR3 nucleotides read TGTGCCAGCAGTTTTCCCAGGGGGCTTAGGGGCACCTTC. Translated: CASSFPRGLRGTF.

The chain uses TRBV6-6 and TRBJ2-1; D gene unclear. The V gene lost 6 bases and the J gene lost 14 bases, with 17 bases spanning the gap. CDR1 and CDR2 from the germline V gene are MNHNY and SVGAGI (reference sequence). The CDR3 consists of 12 residues. CDR3: CASSPTSYWEFF. In DNA form, the CDR3 reads TGTGCCAGCAGCCCTACTTCTTACTGGGAGTTCTTC.

The CDR3 nucleotides read TGTGCCTGGAGCCAGGGTATGGGTCAGCCCCAGCATTTT. It encodes CAWSQGMGQPQHF. The chain combines TRBV30 with TRBJ1-5, with D possibly being TRBD1 (5 bases). The length of the CDR3 is 13 residues. Germline lookup yields CDR1 GTSNPN and CDR2 SVGIG (reference sequence). Trimming removed 3 bases from V and 6 bases from J, with 12 bases in between.